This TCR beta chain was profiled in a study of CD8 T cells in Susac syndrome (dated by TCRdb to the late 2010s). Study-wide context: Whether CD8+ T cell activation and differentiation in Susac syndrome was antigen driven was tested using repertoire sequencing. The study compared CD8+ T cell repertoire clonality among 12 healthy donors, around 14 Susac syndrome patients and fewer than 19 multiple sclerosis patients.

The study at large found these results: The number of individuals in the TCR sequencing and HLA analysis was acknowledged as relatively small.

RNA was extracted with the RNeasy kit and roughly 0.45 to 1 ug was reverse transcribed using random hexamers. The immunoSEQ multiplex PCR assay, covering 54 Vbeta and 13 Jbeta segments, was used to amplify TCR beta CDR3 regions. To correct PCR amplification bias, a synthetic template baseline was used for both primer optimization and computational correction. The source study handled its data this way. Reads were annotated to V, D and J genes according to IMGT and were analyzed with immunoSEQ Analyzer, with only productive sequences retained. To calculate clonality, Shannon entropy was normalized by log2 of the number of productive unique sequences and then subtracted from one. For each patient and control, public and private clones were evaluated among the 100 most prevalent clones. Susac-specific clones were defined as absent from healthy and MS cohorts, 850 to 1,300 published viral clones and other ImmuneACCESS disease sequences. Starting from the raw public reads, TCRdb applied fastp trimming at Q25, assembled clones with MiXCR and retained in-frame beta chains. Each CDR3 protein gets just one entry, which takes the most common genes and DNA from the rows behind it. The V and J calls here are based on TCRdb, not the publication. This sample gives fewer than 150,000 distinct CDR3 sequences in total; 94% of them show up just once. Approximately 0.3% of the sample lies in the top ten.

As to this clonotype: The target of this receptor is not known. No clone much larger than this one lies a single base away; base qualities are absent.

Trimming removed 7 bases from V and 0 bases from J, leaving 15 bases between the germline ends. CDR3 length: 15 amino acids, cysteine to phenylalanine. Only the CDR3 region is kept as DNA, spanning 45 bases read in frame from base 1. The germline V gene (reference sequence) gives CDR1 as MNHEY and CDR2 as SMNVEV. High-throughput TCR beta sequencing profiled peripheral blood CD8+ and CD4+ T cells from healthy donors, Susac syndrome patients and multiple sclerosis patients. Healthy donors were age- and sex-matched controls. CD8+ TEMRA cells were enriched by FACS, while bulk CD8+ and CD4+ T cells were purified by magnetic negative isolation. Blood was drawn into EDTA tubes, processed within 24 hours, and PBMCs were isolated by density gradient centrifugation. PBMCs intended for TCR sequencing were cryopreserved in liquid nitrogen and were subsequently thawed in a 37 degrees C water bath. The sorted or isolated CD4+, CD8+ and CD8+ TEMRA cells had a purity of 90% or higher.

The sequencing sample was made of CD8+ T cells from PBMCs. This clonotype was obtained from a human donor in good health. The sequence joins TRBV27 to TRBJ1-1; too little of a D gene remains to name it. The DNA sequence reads TGTGCCAGCACCCCTATCTCGAACTTGAACACTGAAGCTTTCTTT. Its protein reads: CASTPISNLNTEAFF.